This passage covers 9 T cell receptor beta chains from one sample sequenced in a study of OX40 agonist ivuxolimab in advanced cancers. Data came from immunoSEQ multiplex PCR; TCRdb stores just in-frame clones and leaves some out. In the table there are roughly 30,000 clones, approximately 90% of which are singletons. Sequenced here: CD4+ or CD8+ T cells sorted from blood, sampled in a trial of the OX40 agonist ivuxolimab. These receptors were collected from an adult with an advanced solid tumor such as melanoma, head and neck, liver or kidney cancer.

The chain uses TRBV5-6 and TRBJ2-1; TRBD2 matches at 8 bases. The V segment lost 4 bases and the J segment 0 bases; nucleotides outside the gene matches: 3. The germline V gene has CDR1 SGHDT and CDR2 YYEEEE. This CDR3 region has 15 residues. The CDR3 nucleotides read TGTGCCAGCAGCGCACGGGGGGGCTCCTACAATGAGCAGTTCTTC. Its protein product is CASSARGGSYNEQFF.

This clone was counted a single time. V and J are TRBV7-9 and TRBJ2-3; 15 bases fit TRBD2. Germline assignment: CDR1 SEHNR and CDR2 FQNEAQ (reference sequence). Trimming at V came to 10 bases and at J to 2 bases, leaving 13 bases not matched to a gene. The CDR3 is made up of 18 amino acids. CDR3 in amino acids: CATWGTSGGFSLTDTQYF. The DNA for the CDR3 is TGTGCCACCTGGGGGACTAGCGGGGGGTTCTCCCTCACAGATACGCAGTATTTT.

This sequence joins TRBV5-4 and TRBJ1-4; 9 bases fit TRBD1. Trimming at V came to 5 bases and at J to 7 bases, leaving 9 bases not matched to a gene. Per germline, CDR1 SGHNT and CDR2 YYREEE (reference sequence). The CDR3 is 15 residues long. The chain's CDR3 is CASSKTGTGPEKLFF. For the CDR3, the DNA is TGTGCCAGCAGTAAGACCGGGACAGGGCCTGAAAAACTGTTTTTT.

The chain links TRBV27 to TRBJ1-1; no firm D call. Trimming cost V 6 bases and J 5 bases, with 7 bases left between them. CDR3 size: 11 residues. The germline V gene has CDR1 MNHEY and CDR2 SMNVEV (reference sequence). The CDR3 nucleotides read TGTGCCAGCAGCCCCGGAACTGAAGCTTTCTTT. This sequence encodes CASSPGTEAFF.

J is TRBJ2-7 and V is TRBV14; unclear D gene. The CDR3 sequence is 15 residues long. From germline, CDR1 is SGHDN and CDR2 FVKESK. The V and J ends lost 2 bases and 0 bases respectively, with 11 bases between them. The CDR3 DNA follows: TGTGCCAGCAGCCAATCCCTATCCCCCTCCTACGAGCAGTACTTC. Its translation is CASSQSLSPSYEQYF.

This clone showed up just a few times. The rearrangement links TRBV7-8 to TRBJ2-1, with 7 bases aligning to TRBD2. Germline V lookup: CDR1 SGHVS, CDR2 FQNEAQ. This CDR3 spans 16 amino acids. V dropped 7 bases and J dropped 3; count of bases not matched to a gene: 12. This CDR3 reads CASTRNAGEIYNEQFF. The CDR3 DNA sequence: TGTGCCAGCACGCGGAATGCGGGAGAGATCTACAATGAGCAGTTCTTC.

J is TRBJ1-1 and V is TRBV27, with a weak D call TRBD1 (5 bases). Trimming removed 5 bases from V and 0 bases from J, with 10 bases in between. The CDR3 contains 14 residues. Per the germline V gene, CDR1 is MNHEY and CDR2 is SMNVEV (reference sequence). The CDR3 DNA follows: TGTGCCAGCAGTCCGCAGGGCCTGAACACTGAAGCTTTCTTT. This encodes CASSPQGLNTEAFF.

This sequence joins TRBV6-1 and TRBJ1-2; tentatively, D is TRBD1 (6 bases). Germline CDR1 reads MNHNS; CDR2 reads SASEGT. The V and J ends lost 7 bases and 4 bases respectively, with 19 bases between them. The CDR3 runs to 15 residues. In DNA, the CDR3 is TGTGCCAGCATTGGGCAATTACAGGGCTCCTATGGCTACACCTTC. Translating it yields CASIGQLQGSYGYTF.

This clone is termed medium-sized. The CDR3 reads CASSVAQVLGAGANVLTF. Here the CDR3 DNA reads TGTGCCAGCAGCGTAGCGCAGGTCCTGGGGGCCGGGGCCAACGTCCTGACTTTC. V is TRBV9 and J is TRBJ2-6, with D possibly matching TRBD1 (6 bases). V gave up 0 bases and J gave up 4 bases, with 17 bases separating them. From germline, CDR1 is SGDLS and CDR2 YYNGEE. The CDR3 contains 18 residues.